This T cell receptor (beta chain) was observed in a study of CD8 T cells in ankylosing spondylitis (TCRdb year 2017). About the study as a whole: The study profiled T cell receptor beta repertoires in healthy donors and ankylosing spondylitis patients to find disease-linked TCR variants. In total, the full study cohort was made up of 108 healthy donors and more than 20 ankylosing spondylitis patients. Peripheral blood was sampled, and synovial fluid was additionally collected from ankylosing spondylitis patients.

General study outcomes and caveats: A TCR beta motif of about 8 highly homologous amino acid variants appeared characteristic of blood from ankylosing spondylitis patients. Some motif variants had previously been reported in the synovial fluid and blood of reactive arthritis patients, which suggests shared mechanisms of disease initiation. In peripheral blood, the disease-linked clones were found at relatively low frequencies and had a CD8+ phenotype. The disease-linked clones were reported as significantly enriched in matched synovial fluid samples from ankylosing spondylitis patients.

Instrument on record: Illumina HiSeq 2500. Quantitative 5'-RACE with molecular barcodes was used to prepare TCR beta libraries. In the paper's pipeline: A new computational method, built on a probabilistic model of VDJ rearrangement, was used to identify disease-linked TCR variants. In-frame beta chains were kept once TCRdb had trimmed the public reads at Q25 with fastp and called clones with MiXCR. Duplicate CDR3 protein sequences are folded into a single record with the most common DNA and genes. The V and J calls shown here were made by TCRdb, not taken from the authors' results. Here the sample has fewer than 500,000 distinct CDR3 sequences; roughly 26% occur a single time. 0.89% of the sample rests with the top ten. This clonotype was seen only a few times. The target of this receptor is not known. Base quality data are lacking; no much larger clone is found one base away. A distance of 20 bases separates the germline ends of V and J, which lose 6 bases and 1 base respectively. Including the terminal cysteine and phenylalanine, the CDR3 comprises 16 residues. Only the CDR3 portion is preserved as DNA: 48 bases, with reading frame beginning at the first base. Via the germline V gene (reference sequence), CDR1 is DFQATT and CDR2 SNEGSKA.

Sequenced material: blood, either unsorted or a sorted T cell fraction (not recorded which). The sequence was obtained from a male donor with ankylosing spondylitis. The V and J genes are TRBV20-1 and TRBJ2-3, with an unclear D gene assignment. The encoded CDR3 is CSAQRPHFGGTDTQYF. In nucleotides, the sequence is TGCAGTGCCCAGAGGCCCCATTTTGGGGGCACAGATACGCAGTATTTT.